This TCR beta chain was captured by sequencing in a study of blood T cell repertoires in COVID-19 (TCRdb year 2020). Background for the entire study: Samples from collaborators originated in the United States, Italy and Spain and spanned both the acute and convalescent phases of COVID-19. The dataset comprised deeply sampled blood TCRbeta repertoires from subjects exposed to, actively infected with, or recovered from COVID-19. Nearly every sample came with metadata listing a de-identified subject ID, COVID-19 status, age in years and sex. HLA class I and class II types, where available, came from metadata supplied by the sample provider rather than from assay-based typing. The material from the prospective study consisted of cDNA or gDNA derived from T cells, B-cell-depleted T cells, or PBMCs. The repertoires were released in a freely available public database intended as a resource for research on the immune response to SARS-CoV-2. Samples were obtained from the ongoing ImmuneRACE study (first 160 participants) and from 1,254 subjects provided by 6 global collaborators.

A remark on this clone: What this receptor recognizes is not known. Base qualities are not recorded, but no much larger clone differs from it by a single base.

Beyond this particular receptor, the publication reports: The amount of clinical and demographic metadata varied by source and participant and was provided uncurated.

Including cysteine and phenylalanine, the CDR3 has 14 amino acids. Only CDR3 DNA remains: 42 bases, in frame from the first base. V is cut back by 2 bases and J by 4 bases, with 2 bases in the junction unmatched. As encoded in the germline V gene, CDR1 is MNHNS while CDR2 is SASEGT. TCRbeta CDR3 regions were amplified from genomic DNA using the immunoSEQ Assay, a bias-controlled multiplex PCR. Regarding the original processing steps: The number of nucleated cells in each sample was estimated by amplification of reference gene primers within the assay. To quantify the absolute abundance of each unique TCRbeta CDR3 rearrangement, sequence reads were collapsed and filtered. For each sample, productive Simpson clonality was calculated as the square root of Simpson's diversity index over productive rearrangements. This is the immuneACCESS table as TCRdb keeps it, with only in-frame sequences that have V and J called. A part of the clones is gone; compared with another copy, unresolved V genes explain less than half, and the rest is unexplained. V and J calls and clone size are as listed in that table; D and trimming were resolved from the DNA. The sample has approximately 96,000 clones on record, more than 90% of them singletons. The ten largest clones capture about 4.5% of the sample.

The collaborating institutions used their own protocols to collect whole blood in K2EDTA tubes. For TCRbeta analysis, collaborators shipped samples as frozen whole blood, isolated PBMCs, or DNA extracted from either of those sample types. The sample was peripheral blood. Recombination linked TRBV6-1 to TRBJ2-5, with 9 bases in between that match TRBD1. The receptor was derived from a human donor with active COVID-19. The donor label of this sample is uncertain. The CDR3: CASSERTGVETQYF. The nucleotides are TGTGCCAGCAGTGAAAGGACAGGGGTAGAGACCCAGTACTTC.